A single sample gave rise to the 8 T cell receptor beta chains below, sequenced in a study of PD-L1 blockade in urothelial cancer. Produced via immunoSEQ multiplex PCR; TCRdb's table is partial and in-frame only. The table shows around 100,000 clones, with around 90% occurring only once. Time point denoted: pretreatment peripheral blood. Source: PBMCs, taken around atezolizumab (anti-PD-L1) treatment. These receptors were obtained from a man aged 55 to 70 with urothelial cancer.

This sequence joins TRBV4-3 and TRBJ1-2; D ambiguous. This CDR3 region has 14 residues. Germline CDR1 LGHNA, CDR2 YSLEER. V lost 0 bases to trimming and J lost 3 bases, with 8 bases between them. DNA for the CDR3: TGCGCCAGCAGCCAAGATCTCCGAGACTATGGCTACACCTTC. It translates to CASSQDLRDYGYTF.

The chain has TRBV5-1 and TRBJ2-3; 9 nucleotides align to TRBD2. The CDR3 loop spans 16 amino acids. The junction had 4 bases not matched to a gene; V was cut back by 1 base and J by 1 base. Germline values: CDR1 SGHRS, CDR2 YFSETQ. This CDR3 reads CASSLPLAGGTDTQYF. The CDR3 DNA sequence: TGCGCCAGCAGCTTGCCCTTAGCGGGGGGCACAGATACGCAGTATTTT. Full variable domain (outside the CDR3, taken from reference TRBV5-1 and TRBJ2-3): KAGVTQTPRYLIKTRGQQVTLSCSPISGHRSVSWYQQTPGQGLQFLFEYFSETQRNKGNFPGRFSGRQFSNSRSEMNVSTLELGDSALYLCASSLPLAGGTDTQYFGPGTRLTVL.

This chain connects TRBV28 to TRBJ2-1; 13 bases are a match to TRBD2. CDR1 is MDHEN and CDR2 is SYDVKM in the germline V gene. Trimming took 6 bases from V and 7 from J; bases not matched to a gene: 3. The CDR3 runs 14 residues. CDR3 residues: CASRGTSGANEQFF. The CDR3 nucleotides read TGTGCCAGCAGAGGGACTAGCGGGGCTAATGAGCAGTTCTTC.

V and J are TRBV27 and TRBJ2-1; 9 bases align to TRBD2. The length of the CDR3 is 15 residues. The V segment lost 3 bases and the J segment 6 bases; nucleotides outside the gene matches: 6. Germline CDR1 MNHEY, CDR2 SMNVEV (reference sequence). DNA for the CDR3: TGTGCCAGCAGTTTCTGGGCTAGCGGGGCCAATGAGCAGTTCTTC. It yields the protein CASSFWASGANEQFF.

CDR3: CSVFSGALNTEAFF. The CDR3 bases are TGCAGCGTTTTTTCAGGGGCCCTAAACACTGAAGCTTTCTTT. The V and J genes are TRBV29-1 and TRBJ1-1; tentative D call: TRBD1 (6 bases). Germline V lookup: CDR1 SQVTM, CDR2 ANQGSEA. The CDR3 runs to 14 residues. Trimming cost V 5 bases and J 2 bases, with 15 bases left between them.

V gene TRBV11-3 combines with J gene TRBJ2-7; a possible D gene is TRBD1 (8 bases). From germline, CDR1 is SGHNT and CDR2 YENEEA. V shed 6 bases and J shed 3 bases, with 24 bases lying between them. The CDR3 extends over 17 amino acids. CDR3 amino acids: CASRDPIGQGGVYEQYF. CDR3 sequence (DNA): TGTGCCAGCAGAGATCCAATAGGACAGGGAGGGGTCTACGAGCAGTACTTC.

The V gene is TRBV2, the J gene TRBJ2-5; the match to TRBD2 covers 9 bases. Germline loops: CDR1 SNHLY, CDR2 FYNNEI. CDR3 size: 12 residues. Trimming took 8 bases from V and 4 from J; bases not matched to a gene: 2. CDR3 region: CASGLALETQYF. CDR3 DNA sequence: TGTGCCAGCGGACTAGCGTTAGAGACCCAGTACTTC.

The chain combines TRBV5-5 with TRBJ2-2; no reliable D call. Germline CDR1 and CDR2: SGHKS and YYEKEE (reference sequence). Trimming pared 3 bases from V and 3 bases from J, leaving 9 bases between. This CDR3 has 14 amino acids. The CDR3 reads CASSSGSYTGELFF. The CDR3 DNA reads TGTGCCAGCAGCTCCGGGTCCTACACCGGGGAGCTGTTTTTT.